This T cell receptor beta chain was profiled in a study of OX40 agonist ivuxolimab in advanced cancers. In the study overall: Given to patients was ivuxolimab, an agonistic anti-OX40 (CD134) antibody. Hepatocellular carcinoma, melanoma, renal cell or head and neck cancer occurred in dose-escalation patients. Partial responses were seen in three patients, one with hepatocellular carcinoma and two with cutaneous melanoma. Study conclusions and caveats: Expanded clones belonging to CD8+ T cells outnumbered, on average, those of CD4+.

With 1 base clipped from V and 3 bases from J, the junction kept 4 bases outside the gene matches. There are 15 residues in the CDR3. Germline V gives CDR1 MNHNY, CDR2 SVGAGI (reference sequence). This clone was seen once. Antigen specificity is unknown. The method was immunoSEQ multiplex PCR; TCRdb's version includes in-frame clones alone and lacks a portion of them. The top ten hold over 3% of the sample, which has tens of thousands of clones, roughly 82% seen once. Sequencing was performed on CD4+ or CD8+ T cells sorted from blood, taken in a trial of the OX40 agonist ivuxolimab. This receptor was identified in an adult with an advanced solid tumor such as melanoma, head and neck, liver or kidney cancer. The chain recombines TRBV6-6 with TRBJ2-7, with TRBD1 matching 9 bases. The CDR3 protein is CASSYLGTGNYEQYF. The CDR3 DNA follows: TGTGCCAGCAGTTACTTAGGGACAGGGAACTACGAGCAGTACTTC.